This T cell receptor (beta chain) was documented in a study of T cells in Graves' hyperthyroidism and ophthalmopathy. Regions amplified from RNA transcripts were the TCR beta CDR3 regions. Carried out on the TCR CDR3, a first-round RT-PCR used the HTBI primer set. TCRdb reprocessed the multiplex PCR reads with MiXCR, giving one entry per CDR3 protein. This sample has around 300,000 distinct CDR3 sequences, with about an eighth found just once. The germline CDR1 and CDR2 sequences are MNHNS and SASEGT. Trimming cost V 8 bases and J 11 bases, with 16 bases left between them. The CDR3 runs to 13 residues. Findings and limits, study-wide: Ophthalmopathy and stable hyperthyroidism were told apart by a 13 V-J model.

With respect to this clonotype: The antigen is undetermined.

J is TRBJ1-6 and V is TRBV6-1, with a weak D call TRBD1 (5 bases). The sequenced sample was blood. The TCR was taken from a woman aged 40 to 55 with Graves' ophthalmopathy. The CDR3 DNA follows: TGTGCCAGCCGCCACAAGGGGTATCCACCCCTCCACTTT. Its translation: CASRHKGYPPLHF.